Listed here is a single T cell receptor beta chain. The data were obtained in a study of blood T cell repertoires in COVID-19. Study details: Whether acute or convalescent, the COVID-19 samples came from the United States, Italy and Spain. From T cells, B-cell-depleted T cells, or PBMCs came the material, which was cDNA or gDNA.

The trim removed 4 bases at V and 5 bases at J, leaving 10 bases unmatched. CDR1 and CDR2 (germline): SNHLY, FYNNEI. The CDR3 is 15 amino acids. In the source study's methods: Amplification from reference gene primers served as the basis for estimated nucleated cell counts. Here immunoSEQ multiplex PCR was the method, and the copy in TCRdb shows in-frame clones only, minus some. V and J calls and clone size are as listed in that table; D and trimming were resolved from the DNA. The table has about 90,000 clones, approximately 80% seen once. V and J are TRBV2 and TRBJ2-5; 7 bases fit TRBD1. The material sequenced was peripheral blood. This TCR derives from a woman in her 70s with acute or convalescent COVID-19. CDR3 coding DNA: TGTGCCAGCAGTGTCCAGGGGGTGGGTGTCGAGACCCAGTACTTC. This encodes CASSVQGVGVETQYF.